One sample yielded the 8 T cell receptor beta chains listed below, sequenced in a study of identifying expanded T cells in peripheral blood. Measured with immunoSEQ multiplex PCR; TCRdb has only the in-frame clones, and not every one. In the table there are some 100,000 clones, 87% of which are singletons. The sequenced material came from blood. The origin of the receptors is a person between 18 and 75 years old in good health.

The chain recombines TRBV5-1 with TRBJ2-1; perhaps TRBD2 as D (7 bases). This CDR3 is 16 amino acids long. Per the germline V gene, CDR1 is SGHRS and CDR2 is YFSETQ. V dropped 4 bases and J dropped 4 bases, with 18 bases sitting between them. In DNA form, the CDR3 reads TGCGCCAGCAGCGGTGAGAGCGGGGACAAATACAATGAGCAGTTCTTC. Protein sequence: CASSGESGDKYNEQFF.

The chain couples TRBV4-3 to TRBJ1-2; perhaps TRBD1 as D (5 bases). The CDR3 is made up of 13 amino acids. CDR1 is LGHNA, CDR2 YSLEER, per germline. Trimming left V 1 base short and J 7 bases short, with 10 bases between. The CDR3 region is CASSQAGVSGYTF. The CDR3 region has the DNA TGCGCCAGCAGCCAAGCGGGGGTTTCTGGCTACACCTTC.

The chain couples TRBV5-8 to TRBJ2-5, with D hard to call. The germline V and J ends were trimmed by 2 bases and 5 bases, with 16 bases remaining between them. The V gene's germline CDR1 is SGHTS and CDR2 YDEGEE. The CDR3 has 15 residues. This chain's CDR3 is CASSFSPASGETQYF. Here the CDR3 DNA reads TGTGCCAGCAGCTTCTCACCGGCTTCTGGGGAGACCCAGTACTTC.

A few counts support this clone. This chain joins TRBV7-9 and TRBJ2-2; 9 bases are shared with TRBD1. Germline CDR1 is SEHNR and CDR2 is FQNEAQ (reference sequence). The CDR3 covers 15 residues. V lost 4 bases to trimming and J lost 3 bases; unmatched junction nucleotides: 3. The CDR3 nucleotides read TGTGCCAGCAGCTCCGGGACAGGGTACACCGGGGAGCTGTTTTTT. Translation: CASSSGTGYTGELFF.

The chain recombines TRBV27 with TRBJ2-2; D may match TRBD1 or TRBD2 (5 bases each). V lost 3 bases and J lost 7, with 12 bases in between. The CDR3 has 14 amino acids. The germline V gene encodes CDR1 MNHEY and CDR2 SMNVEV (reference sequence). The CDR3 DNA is TGTGCCAGCAGTTTGGGGGTTCAGTACGGGGAGCTGTTTTTT. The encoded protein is CASSLGVQYGELFF.

The CDR3 spells CASSSRAGSHEQYF. DNA of the CDR3: TGTGCCAGCAGCTCCCGGGCAGGGAGCCACGAGCAGTACTTC. V gene TRBV7-2 combines with J gene TRBJ2-7; D is perhaps TRBD1 or TRBD2 (5 bases each). This CDR3 contains 14 residues. Trimming removed 4 bases from V and 5 bases from J, with 15 bases in between. Germline V gene lookup returns CDR1 SGHTA and CDR2 FQGNSA. The complete variable domain, with remaining parts taken from reference TRBV7-2 and TRBJ2-7, reads GAGVSQSPSNKVTEKGKDVELRCDPISGHTALYWYRQSLGQGLEFLIYFQGNSAPDKSGLPSDRFSAERTGGSVSTLTIQRTQQEDSAVYLCASSSRAGSHEQYFGPGTRLTVT.

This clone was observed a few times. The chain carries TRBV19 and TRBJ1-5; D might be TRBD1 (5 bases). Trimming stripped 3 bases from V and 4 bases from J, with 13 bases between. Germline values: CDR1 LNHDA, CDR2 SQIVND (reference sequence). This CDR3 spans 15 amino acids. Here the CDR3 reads CASSIRGEGNQPQHF. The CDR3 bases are TGTGCCAGTAGTATCCGCGGGGAGGGGAATCAGCCCCAGCATTTT.

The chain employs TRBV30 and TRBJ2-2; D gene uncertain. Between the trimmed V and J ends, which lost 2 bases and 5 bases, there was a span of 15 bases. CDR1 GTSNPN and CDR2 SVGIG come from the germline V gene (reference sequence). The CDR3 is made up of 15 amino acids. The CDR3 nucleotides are TGTGCCTGGAGTTCTGCCCGGGTTGGGACCGGGGAGCTGTTTTTT. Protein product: CAWSSARVGTGELFF.